This passage covers 6 T cell receptor beta chains from one sample sequenced in a study of tumor-infiltrating lymphocytes in primary liver carcinoma. DNA and RNA were both co-extracted from approximately 20-30 mg of bulk tissue that had not been sorted. Starting from around 500 ng of total RNA, TCR beta cDNA was produced with a primer in the constant region. Sequencing libraries for TCR beta derived from three nested multiplex PCR rounds that used slightly modified ARM-PCR. The first two PCR rounds, approximately 10 cycles each, used TRBV1-TRBV30 forward primers and a C-beta reverse primer. TCRdb re-called the multiplex PCR reads with MiXCR, one entry per CDR3 protein. The data hold roughly 100,000 distinct CDR3 sequences, with approximately 82% observed a single time. Material: liver tumor tissue from sampling region 3. Subset of the sample: tumor region T3, left-lateral pole. The receptors derive from a middle-aged man with primary liver carcinoma and hepatitis B virus infection.

J is TRBJ2-1 and V is TRBV4-1, with 8 nucleotides matching TRBD2. The CDR3 has 16 amino acids. V dropped 0 bases and J dropped 9; count of bases not matched to a gene: 10. From germline, CDR1 is MGHRA and CDR2 YSYEKL. The CDR3 loop reads CASSQEPTSEQSEQFF. CDR3 nucleotides: TGCGCCAGCAGCCAAGAGCCGACTAGCGAGCAAAGTGAGCAGTTCTTC.

The chain recombines TRBV6-5 with TRBJ2-3; 8 bases match TRBD2. This CDR3 contains 15 residues. Trimming removed 11 bases from V and 3 bases from J; junction bases left unmatched: 13. Germline V CDR1 and CDR2: MNHEY, SVGAGI. Here the CDR3 DNA reads TGTGCCGGCAACTCAGGACTAGCAGGAACAGATACGCAGTATTTT. Its translation is CAGNSGLAGTDTQYF.

This clonotype has a single count. A junction end diverges from the germline sequence, so it may reflect a read error. CDR3 sequence: CTSSLRESYNEQFF. CDR3 bases: TGTACCAGCAGCTTGCGGGAGTCATACAATGAACAGTTCTTC. This chain joins TRBV5-5 and TRBJ2-1, with 7 bases matching TRBD2. The CDR3 is 14 amino acids. Germline CDR1 is SGHKS and CDR2 is YYEKEE (reference sequence).

This clonotype appeared many times. The V call is TRBV18, the J call TRBJ2-7; D not certain. The CDR3 totals 13 residues. Germline-derived CDR1 and CDR2 are KGHSH and LQKENI. Trimming cost V 2 bases and J 3 bases, with 8 bases left between them. CDR3 nucleotide sequence: TGTGCCAGCTCACCAGCTGCCGACTACGAGCAGTACTTC. Its translation: CASSPAADYEQYF.

To note about this clonotype: The missing conserved phenylalanine or tryptophan at the end of this CDR3 makes a read error likely. V usage is TRBV29-1 and J usage is TRBJ1-1, with D perhaps matching TRBD1 (5 bases). The germline V gene has CDR1 SQVTM and CDR2 ANQGSEA. This CDR3 comprises 12 residues. V was trimmed by 5 bases and J by 5 bases, leaving 12 bases between them. The CDR3 nucleotides are TGCAGCGTTCAATGGGGCGCGACTGAAGCTTTCATA. Translating it yields CSVQWGATEAFI.

A note on this clonotype: Its ends do not fully match the called genes, so a read error is possible. The chain joins TRBV29-1 to TRBJ2-5; 7 nucleotides align to TRBD2. CDR1 is SQVTM, CDR2 ANQGSEA, per germline. The CDR3 runs to 16 residues. The CDR3 DNA reads as TGCAGCGTTAAATCTGGAGGACTAGTTCTGGAAGAGGCCCAGTACTTC. Translation gives CSVKSGGLVLEEAQYF. The full variable domain, completed using reference TRBV29-1 and TRBJ2-5, is SAVISQKPSRDICQRGTSLTIQCQVDSQVTMMFWYRQQPGQSLTLIATANQGSEATYESGFVIDKFPISRPNLTFSTLTVSNMSPEDSSIYLCSVKSGGLVLEEAQYFGPGTRLLVL.